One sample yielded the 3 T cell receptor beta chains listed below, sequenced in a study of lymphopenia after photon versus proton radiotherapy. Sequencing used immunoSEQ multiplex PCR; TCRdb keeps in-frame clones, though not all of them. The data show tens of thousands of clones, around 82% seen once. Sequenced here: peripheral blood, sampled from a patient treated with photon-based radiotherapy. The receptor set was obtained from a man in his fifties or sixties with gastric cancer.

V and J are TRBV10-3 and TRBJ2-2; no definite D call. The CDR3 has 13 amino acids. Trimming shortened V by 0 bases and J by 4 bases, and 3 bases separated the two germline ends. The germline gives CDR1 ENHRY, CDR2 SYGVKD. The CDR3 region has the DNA TGTGCCATCAGTGAGTCCCCCACCGGGGAGCTGTTTTTT. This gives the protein CAISESPTGELFF.

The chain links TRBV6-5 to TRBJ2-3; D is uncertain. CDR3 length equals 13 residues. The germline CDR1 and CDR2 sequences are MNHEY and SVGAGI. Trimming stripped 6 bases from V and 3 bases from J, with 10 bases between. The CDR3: CASSSALTDTQYF. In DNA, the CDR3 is TGTGCCAGCAGCTCCGCGCTGACAGATACGCAGTATTTT.

This chain's CDR3 is CASGTGINTEAFF. The CDR3 coding sequence is TGTGCCAGCGGGACAGGAATAAACACTGAAGCTTTCTTT. This rearrangement joins TRBV28 to TRBJ1-1, with 8 bases that match TRBD1. This CDR3 is 13 amino acids long. V lost 8 bases to trimming and J lost 2 bases; unmatched junction nucleotides: 4. From germline, CDR1 is MDHEN and CDR2 SYDVKM.